The rows below give T cell receptor beta chains drawn from one sample of a study of T cell responses to AZD1222 COVID-19 vaccine. TCRdb's copy holds only in-frame clones and misses some; the assay was immunoSEQ multiplex PCR. The sample includes 100,000 to 150,000 clones, about 85% of them seen just once. The starting material was peripheral blood, obtained on day 0 of AZD1222 vaccination. These TCRs come from an adult in good health. Both conserved end residues are part of each CDR3. A D gene is named only where the DNA matches it firmly. Not all rows give a size; the values are once, few, many and, for expanded clones, a class.

V gene	D gene	clone size	J gene	CDR3 DNA	CDR3 protein
TRBV28	-	few	TRBJ1-6	TGTGCCAGCAAAGCTCTTGGCTGGCAGGGCGGCTCACCCCTCCACTTT	CASKALGWQGGSPLHF
TRBV18	TRBD1	-	TRBJ2-5	TGTGCCAGCTCACCGACAGGGGGGGCCCAAGAGACCCAGTACTTC	CASSPTGGAQETQYF
TRBV7-3	-	-	TRBJ1-2	TGTGCCAGCAGCCTGCAGGCTCTCGGTGGCTACACCTTC	CASSLQALGGYTF
TRBV11-3	-	-	TRBJ2-4	TGTGCCAGCAGCTTAGAGACCATTCAGTACTTC	CASSLETIQYF
TRBV9	TRBD1	-	TRBJ1-2	TGTGCCAGCAGCGTAGCCCCGGAGGGACAGGGGGCGGGTGGCTACACCTTC	CASSVAPEGQGAGGYTF
TRBV7-9	-	-	TRBJ1-2	TGTGCCAGCAGAACAGGCCTCCTAGGCTACACCTTC	CASRTGLLGYTF
TRBV7-6	-	-	TRBJ1-2	TGTGCCAGCAGGCCTGCCTCCTGGGCAGGGGGCTACACCTTC	CASRPASWAGGYTF
TRBV11-2	-	-	TRBJ2-3	TGTGCCAGCAGCTTAAGTGGCAGGGGTGCAGATACGCAGTATTTT	CASSLSGRGADTQYF
TRBV2	-	-	TRBJ1-2	TGTGCCAGCCCAGATGGCTACACCTTC	CASPDGYTF
TRBV11-2	-	-	TRBJ1-3	TGTGCCAGCAGCTCGGCAGGGGTCTCTGGAAACACCATATATTTT	CASSSAGVSGNTIYF
TRBV5-1	TRBD2	once	TRBJ2-3	TGCGCCAGCACCCGGAAATACGGCGGGGGGGAATCGGATACGCAGTATTTT	CASTRKYGGGESDTQYF
TRBV7-2	TRBD2	-	TRBJ2-1	TGTGCCAGCACCCATAGCGGGGGGTCCTACAATGAGCAGTTCTTC	CASTHSGGSYNEQFF
TRBV5-1	-	-	TRBJ1-1	TGCGCCAGCAGCGGGGGACGGCTGAACACTGAAGCTTTCTTT	CASSGGRLNTEAFF
TRBV7-9	-	-	TRBJ1-4	TGTGCCAGCAGCTTTTTCGGGAATGAAAAACTGTTTTTT	CASSFFGNEKLFF
TRBV3-1/TRBV3-2	-	-	TRBJ1-4	TGTGCCAGCAGCCCTGGGGGTACGGGTGAAAAACTGTTTTTT	CASSPGGTGEKLFF
TRBV6-1	-	-	TRBJ1-2	TGTGCCAGCAGTGAAGCGTCCCCCTATGGCTACACCTTC	CASSEASPYGYTF
TRBV7-9	-	-	TRBJ1-1	TGTGCCAGCAGCTTCCCACAGGACATGAACACTGAAGCTTTCTTT	CASSFPQDMNTEAFF
TRBV19	TRBD1	-	TRBJ1-1	TGTGCCAGTAGTATAGGACAGGGGATGAACACTGAAGCTTTCTTT	CASSIGQGMNTEAFF
TRBV6-5	-	-	TRBJ2-2	TGTGCCAGCAGTTATATGCAGGCTACCGGGGAGCTGTTTTTT	CASSYMQATGELFF
TRBV6-2/TRBV6-3	TRBD2	-	TRBJ2-5	TGTGCCAGCAGTTCGGGGGGGGAAGAGACCCAGTACTTC	CASSSGGEETQYF
TRBV5-1	-	-	TRBJ2-5	TGCGCCAGCAGCTTGTTAGACTTAGAGACCCAGTACTTC	CASSLLDLETQYF
TRBV4-1	TRBD1	-	TRBJ1-3	TGCGCCAGCAGCCAAGACCGCGCAACAGGGGGCTTAAGGAACACCATATATTTT	CASSQDRATGGLRNTIYF
TRBV4-3	-	-	TRBJ1-6	TGCGCCAGCAGCCAAGCCAGGGGAGGTTCACCCCTCCACTTT	CASSQARGGSPLHF
TRBV4-2	TRBD2	-	TRBJ2-1	TGTGCCAGCAGCCCCGGGACTAGCGGGGACGATGAGCAGTTCTTC	CASSPGTSGDDEQFF
TRBV5-1	TRBD1	-	TRBJ1-4	TGCGCCAGCAGCTTGGCCGGGACAGCAACTAATGAAAAACTGTTTTTT	CASSLAGTATNEKLFF
TRBV28	-	once	TRBJ1-1	TGTGCCAGCACCCTACATGGGGCTAACACTGAAGCTTTCTTT	CASTLHGANTEAFF
TRBV3-1/TRBV3-2	TRBD2	-	TRBJ2-3	TGTGCCAGCAGCCAATGGGGTAGCGGGGGGAGCACAGATACGCAGTATTTT	CASSQWGSGGSTDTQYF
TRBV9	-	once	TRBJ2-7	TGTGCCAGCAGCGTAACCGGAGGACGGACCGAGCAGTACTTC	CASSVTGGRTEQYF
TRBV6-2/TRBV6-3	-	-	TRBJ1-1	TGTGCCAGCAGCCAGGGCCACACTGAAGCTTTCTTT	CASSQGHTEAFF
TRBV6-1	-	once	TRBJ2-7	TGTGCCAGCAGTGAAAGACACATCGCCTACGAGCAGTACTTC	CASSERHIAYEQYF
TRBV5-1	-	-	TRBJ2-5	TGCGCCAGCAGCTTCCAGGGTGACCCACAAGAGACCCAGTACTTC	CASSFQGDPQETQYF
TRBV27	-	-	TRBJ1-2	TGTGCCAGCAGTTTACGGTTCAACTATGGCTACACCTTC	CASSLRFNYGYTF
TRBV16	-	-	TRBJ2-7	TGTGCCAGCAGCCAATTGGGGGCGGAGCAGTACTTC	CASSQLGAEQYF
TRBV5-1	-	-	TRBJ2-1	TGCGCCAGCAGCTTGGACGGGGTCCCGCAGTTCTTC	CASSLDGVPQFF
TRBV28	TRBD1	-	TRBJ2-5	TGTGCCAGCAGTGGACAGGTACGAGAGACCCAGTACTTC	CASSGQVRETQYF
TRBV3-1/TRBV3-2	-	-	TRBJ2-1	TGTGCCAGCAGCCAAGATTCAACTCTCAATGAGCAGTTCTTC	CASSQDSTLNEQFF
TRBV29-1	-	-	TRBJ2-7	TGCAGCGTTGAAGAAGAGGTGGAGGTCTACTCCTACGAGCAGTACTTC	CSVEEEVEVYSYEQYF
TRBV18	TRBD1	-	TRBJ2-2	TGTGCCAGCTCACCATTAGTACAGGGGTCGTTTACCGGGGAGCTGTTTTTT	CASSPLVQGSFTGELFF
TRBV7-2	-	-	TRBJ2-1	TGTGCCAGCAGCTTAGTCCAGGACAATGAGCAGTTCTTC	CASSLVQDNEQFF
TRBV15	-	-	TRBJ2-1	TGTGCCACCAGCTCCGGGACTTTACGGATACACAATGAGCAGTTCTTC	CATSSGTLRIHNEQFF
TRBV5-1	TRBD1	-	TRBJ1-4	TGCGCCAGCAGTCTCGGACAGGGGGCTGTTCGGAACGAAAAACTGTTTTTT	CASSLGQGAVRNEKLFF
TRBV6-5	-	-	TRBJ2-7	TGTGCCAGCAGGCCCTTACGGGATAGCCTTTACGAGCAGTACTTC	CASRPLRDSLYEQYF
TRBV27	-	-	TRBJ1-4	TGTGCCAGCAGGGGGTACGGAACTAATGAAAAACTGTTTTTT	CASRGYGTNEKLFF
TRBV2	-	-	TRBJ1-2	TGTGCCAGCAGTGCGGTACCTAACTATGGCTACACCTTC	CASSAVPNYGYTF
TRBV19	TRBD1	-	TRBJ1-1	TGTGCCAGTAGTCCACCGGGACAGGTCCGCCCGAACACTGAAGCTTTCTTT	CASSPPGQVRPNTEAFF
TRBV7-3	-	few	TRBJ1-1	TGTGCCAGCAGCTTATCAGTGAACACTGAAGCTTTCTTT	CASSLSVNTEAFF
TRBV6-4	TRBD2	once	TRBJ2-7	TGTGCCAGCGTCCGGGGGGGTCGGGAGCAGTACTTC	CASVRGGREQYF
TRBV27	-	-	TRBJ1-2	TGTGCCAGCAGGGGGCTTCTTTATGGCTACACCTTC	CASRGLLYGYTF